This entry lists 2 T cell receptor beta chains sequenced from one sample in a study of naive and memory T cell subsets. An equimolar mix of two oligonucleotides served as the beta constant-region primer for TRBC1 and TRBC2. Each CDR3 protein gets one entry after TCRdb re-called the UMI-ligation and nested PCR reads with MiXCR. The data hold over 75,000 distinct CDR3 sequences, with around 13% observed a single time. The sample consisted of central memory CD4+ T cells from blood. The receptors shown here come from a human donor in good health.

There are many counts of this clonotype. The gene calls are TRBV7-6 and TRBJ2-3; 10 nucleotides align to TRBD1. Germline CDR1 reads SGHVS; CDR2 reads FNYEAQ. There are 16 residues in the CDR3. The V gene end was trimmed by 5 bases and the J gene end by 4 bases; junction bases not matched to a gene: 9. CDR3 loop: CASSGRTGGFPDTQYF. The CDR3 region has the DNA TGTGCCAGCAGCGGACGGACAGGGGGTTTCCCAGATACGCAGTATTTT.

This rearrangement joins TRBV27 to TRBJ1-5, with D tentatively TRBD1 (6 bases). The germline gives CDR1 MNHEY, CDR2 SMNVEV (reference sequence). This CDR3 has 19 residues. V lost 7 bases, J lost 5 bases, and 30 bases lay in between. The CDR3 reads CASIHPLGPPDRYYQPQHF. In nucleotides, the CDR3 is TGTGCCAGCATCCACCCCCTGGGTCCCCCTGACAGGTACTATCAGCCCCAGCATTTT.